This T cell receptor beta chain is drawn from a study of PD-1 blockade in classical Hodgkin lymphoma. All the patients suffered relapse after autologous stem cell transplantation, and brentuximab vedotin exposure differed. CDR1 is DFQATT, CDR2 SNEGSKA, per germline (reference sequence). This CDR3 is 9 amino acids long. In regard to this clone: Relative to the germline gene, one junction end is altered; a read error may explain this.

The assay was immunoSEQ multiplex PCR, and TCRdb's table has in-frame clones only and misses some. There are tens of thousands of clones in the sample; 70% to 90% occur only once, and roughly 5.4% lies in the top ten. The sample consisted of peripheral blood mononuclear cells (PBMCs), taken before the second cycle of nivolumab. This clonotype originated in a human donor with classical Hodgkin lymphoma. The chain has TRBV20-1 and TRBJ1-1; no clear D. CDR3 DNA: TGCAGTGCTAGAATAGGCCTGGCCTTT. This gives the protein CSARIGLAF.